This T cell receptor beta chain was retrieved from a study of shared clonotypes between healthy human individuals. Notes on the study in general: Generation probabilities of non-shared clonotypes were lower (relative to those shared by all four donors).

As concerns this clone: Its target is not known.

TCRdb's table, derived via immunoSEQ multiplex PCR, lists solely in-frame clones and lacks some. The sample has approximately 530,000 clones; about 96% are singletons. The CDR3 has 11 residues. Trimming left V 7 bases short and J 1 base short, with 6 bases between. CDR1 is DFQATT, CDR2 SNEGSKA, per germline (reference sequence). Specimen: naive CD4+ T cells sorted from blood. Subset: CD45RA+ positively selected. The receptor's source is a woman in her thirties in good health. The rearrangement joins TRBV20-1 to TRBJ2-3, with unresolved D. The CDR3 here is CSVIRTDTQYF. CDR3 bases: TGCAGTGTAATTCGCACAGATACGCAGTATTTT.